Sequencing of this TCR beta chain was carried out in a study of multiple sclerosis patients with progressive multifocal leukoencephalopathy. Study-level findings and limits: Whether JC virus or general immunocompromise explains the findings remained unclear. Expanded clones at PML onset predated and persisted through natalizumab therapy.

The V end was cut by 4 bases, the J end by 6 bases, with 6 bases between. Germline V gene sequence: CDR1 SGHTA, CDR2 FQGNSA. This CDR3 comprises 11 residues. Repertoires were generated with immunoSEQ multiplex PCR, while TCRdb's copy carries only in-frame clones and drops some. The sample records about 30,000 clones, roughly 91% being singletons. This clone occurred once. What it recognizes is unknown. Time point specified: five to six months of natalizumab therapy. Prior interferon beta treatment was universal, and the PML patients were all female. The specimen was PBMCs, collected from a patient treated with natalizumab. The source of this sequence is a human donor with multiple sclerosis. The chain combines TRBV7-2 with TRBJ1-1; D uncertain. The CDR3: CASSWFAEAFF. CDR3 nucleotides: TGTGCCAGCAGCTGGTTCGCTGAAGCTTTCTTT.